The 21 T cell receptor beta chains reported below all come from one sample, sequenced in a study of shared clonotypes between healthy human individuals. Using immunoSEQ multiplex PCR, the repertoire was profiled, and TCRdb retains in-frame clones only, with some absent. Among approximately 2.1 million clones listed, 93% were seen once. The sequenced sample was naive CD4+ T cells from PBMCs. The sample's subset: CD45RA+ positively selected. All receptors derive from a man aged 18 to 35 in good health. Some clones in this sample may be carry-over from other donors' samples.

The J gene is TRBJ2-1, the V gene TRBV11-1; D tentatively reads TRBD1 or TRBD2 (7 bases each). CDR1 and CDR2 from the germline V gene are SGHAT and FQDESV (reference sequence). CDR3 length equals 14 residues. The V and J ends lost 8 bases and 0 bases respectively, with 11 bases between them. The CDR3 sequence: CASQRDSSYNEQFF. CDR3 DNA sequence: TGTGCCAGCCAGCGGGACAGCTCCTACAATGAGCAGTTCTTC.

The rearrangement uses TRBV28 and TRBJ2-7, with 7 bases aligning to TRBD1. The length of the CDR3 is 16 residues. J gave up 2 bases and V 5 bases, and 12 bases lay outside the gene matches. Germline V gene data show CDR1 as MDHEN and CDR2 as SYDVKM. CDR3 amino acids: CASSLPLGQAPYEQYF. The CDR3 DNA reads TGTGCCAGCAGTCTCCCCCTCGGACAGGCGCCCTACGAGCAGTACTTC.

V and J are TRBV5-1 and TRBJ2-3, with TRBD2 identical over 13 bases. The ends lost 0 bases at V and 2 bases at J; junction bases unmatched: 9. The CDR3 is 19 residues long. Germline loops: CDR1 SGHRS, CDR2 YFSETQ. CDR3 in amino acids: CASSLVGTSGAPITDTQYF. As DNA, the CDR3 is TGCGCCAGCAGCTTGGTTGGGACTAGCGGGGCCCCTATCACAGATACGCAGTATTTT.

CDR3 region: CASGRGEKLFF. CDR3 bases: TGTGCCAGCGGCAGGGGAGAAAAACTGTTTTTT. This chain joins TRBV7-9 and TRBJ1-4; tentative D call: TRBD1 (6 bases). Germline V CDR1 and CDR2: SEHNR, FQNEAQ (reference sequence). V lost 8 bases to trimming and J lost 8 bases, with 9 bases between them. There are 11 residues in the CDR3. The variable domain in full, with the rest retrieved from reference TRBV7-9 and TRBJ1-4, is DTGVSQNPRHKITKRGQNVTFRCDPISEHNRLYWYRQTLGQGPEFLTYFQNEAQLEKSRLLSDRFSAERPKGSFSTLEIQRTEQGDSAMYLCASGRGEKLFFGSGTQLSVL.

The chain combines TRBV6-5 with TRBJ1-4; tentatively, D is TRBD1 (6 bases). Trimming took 3 bases from V and 5 from J, leaving 16 bases between them. The CDR3 runs 16 residues. The germline gives CDR1 MNHEY, CDR2 SVGAGI. The chain's CDR3 is CASSYRTGRWNEKLFF. The CDR3, as DNA: TGTGCCAGCAGTTATCGTACAGGGAGGTGGAATGAAAAACTGTTTTTT.

The gene calls are TRBV19 and TRBJ1-2; 7 positions match TRBD1. The ends lost 4 bases at V and 4 bases at J; junction bases unmatched: 6. Germline CDR1 LNHDA, CDR2 SQIVND (reference sequence). The CDR3 has 14 residues. The CDR3 region has the DNA TGTGCCAGTAGTACGTCGGACAGGAGCTATGGCTACACCTTC. Translated, it gives CASSTSDRSYGYTF.

The rearrangement joins TRBV7-6 to TRBJ2-7, with 8 bases that match TRBD2. Germline CDR1 and CDR2: SGHVS and FNYEAQ. The CDR3 totals 14 residues. The J segment lost 4 bases and the V segment lost 1 base, leaving 3 bases of the junction unmatched. CDR3 nucleotides: TGTGCCAGCAGCTTAGTCCGGGGGGGGTACGAGCAGTACTTC. Encoded protein: CASSLVRGGYEQYF.

The rearrangement links TRBV19 to TRBJ1-1; D ambiguous. This CDR3 comprises 14 residues. Trimming removed 5 bases at V and 1 base at J, with 11 bases between. Per the germline V gene, CDR1 is LNHDA and CDR2 is SQIVND (reference sequence). DNA of the CDR3: TGTGCCAGTAGTCTGCGGACGGAGAACACTGAAGCTTTCTTT. Protein sequence: CASSLRTENTEAFF.

On this clone: Other DNA sequences from this sample encode an identical CDR3 as well. The chain employs TRBV7-3 and TRBJ2-5, with D perhaps matching TRBD2 (7 bases). Per the germline V gene, CDR1 is SGHTA and CDR2 is FQGTGA. The V end was cut by 5 bases, the J end by 2 bases, with 9 bases between. This CDR3 spans 13 amino acids. Here the CDR3 reads CASSAGAQETQYF. In DNA, the CDR3 is TGTGCCAGCAGCGCGGGGGCTCAAGAGACCCAGTACTTC.

As to this clone: This CDR3 is also generated by other DNA sequences in the sample. The rearrangement links TRBV5-6 to TRBJ1-3, with D possibly matching TRBD1 (5 bases). Trimming took 2 bases from V and 1 from J, leaving 7 bases between them. Germline assignment: CDR1 SGHDT and CDR2 YYEEEE. The length of the CDR3 is 14 residues. The DNA for the CDR3 is TGTGCCAGCAGCTTTACAGGATCTGGAAACACCATATATTTT. Translation gives CASSFTGSGNTIYF.

CDR3 nucleotide sequence: TGCGCCAGCAGCTTGTCGGGGGATCGCTACACCTTC. It is translated as CASSLSGDRYTF. This chain connects TRBV5-1 to TRBJ1-2; D perhaps matches TRBD1 (5 bases). Per the germline V gene, CDR1 is SGHRS and CDR2 is YFSETQ. This CDR3 has 12 residues. Between the trimmed V and J ends, which lost 1 base and 9 bases, there was a span of 10 bases.

On this clone: Different DNA sequences within this sample yield the same CDR3. The genes are TRBV5-1 and TRBJ2-3, with D tentatively TRBD1 or TRBD2 (6 bases each). Germline CDR1 reads SGHRS; CDR2 reads YFSETQ. The V end lost 1 base, the J end lost 0 bases, and 9 bases lay between the germline ends. The CDR3 is 15 residues long. The CDR3 region is CASSLQGGSTDTQYF. Written as DNA, the CDR3 is TGCGCCAGCAGCTTGCAAGGGGGGAGCACAGATACGCAGTATTTT.

The rearrangement uses TRBV11-2 and TRBJ2-3; D perhaps matches TRBD2 (6 bases). The CDR3 runs 18 residues. The V end lost 7 bases, the J end lost 0 bases, and 23 bases lay between the germline ends. Germline CDR1 reads SGHAT; CDR2 reads FQNNGV. The CDR3: CASTKDGRLAQSTDTQYF. CDR3 nucleotides: TGTGCCAGCACTAAAGACGGCAGGCTAGCGCAAAGCACAGATACGCAGTATTTT.

The chain employs TRBV25-1 and TRBJ1-3; D ambiguous. CDR1 is MGHDK and CDR2 is SYGVNS in the germline V gene. The V and J ends lost 3 bases and 0 bases respectively, with 12 bases between them. This CDR3 spans 16 amino acids. In DNA form, the CDR3 reads TGTGCCAGCAGTGACCTCCCGGGAACCTCTGGAAACACCATATATTTT. This sequence encodes CASSDLPGTSGNTIYF.

The chain links TRBV5-4 to TRBJ1-4; possible D gene TRBD1, 6 bases. Per the germline V gene, CDR1 is SGHNT and CDR2 is YYREEE (reference sequence). This CDR3 contains 14 residues. Trimming cost V 3 bases and J 7 bases, with 13 bases left between them. DNA for the CDR3: TGTGCCAGCAGCTCTCAGGGGAAAAGTGAAAAACTGTTTTTT. Translating gives CASSSQGKSEKLFF.

The rearrangement links TRBV2 to TRBJ2-2, with D possibly being TRBD2 (5 bases). CDR3 length equals 14 residues. Germline V gene data show CDR1 as SNHLY and CDR2 as FYNNEI. V was clipped by 4 bases and J by 5 bases, with 11 bases between them. CDR3 loop: CASSGPGSTGELFF. CDR3 nucleotides: TGTGCCAGCAGTGGACCGGGATCGACCGGGGAGCTGTTTTTT.

The chain employs TRBV4-1 and TRBJ1-2; no clear D. Trimming took off 0 bases at V and 6 bases at J, with 20 bases between the two ends. The CDR3 sequence is 17 residues long. The germline V gene has CDR1 MGHRA and CDR2 YSYEKL. CDR3 residues: CASSQDTGVRGDHGYTF. Written as DNA, the CDR3 is TGCGCCAGCAGCCAAGACACCGGGGTCCGGGGAGATCATGGCTACACCTTC.

The J gene is TRBJ2-2, the V gene TRBV4-3, with D perhaps matching TRBD2 (6 bases). CDR3 length: 14 residues. The V end lost 4 bases, the J end lost 5 bases, and 11 bases lay between the germline ends. CDR1 LGHNA and CDR2 YSLEER come from the germline V gene. The CDR3 is CASSRLGETGELFF. DNA of the CDR3: TGCGCCAGCAGCCGACTAGGAGAAACCGGGGAGCTGTTTTTT.

Here the CDR3 DNA reads TGTGCCAGCAGCTTGCTCCCAGCTACCCCCTACGAGCAGTACTTC. It yields the protein CASSLLPATPYEQYF. This sequence joins TRBV5-8 and TRBJ2-7; no reliable D call. This CDR3 contains 15 residues. Trimming took off 1 base at V and 2 bases at J, with 13 bases between the two ends. The germline CDR1 and CDR2 sequences are SGHTS and YDEGEE.

Concerning this clone itself: The sample has other DNA sequences that encode this CDR3 too. V gene TRBV7-9 combines with J gene TRBJ2-1; D unclear. Per the germline V gene, CDR1 is SEHNR and CDR2 is FQNEAQ (reference sequence). Trimming removed 3 bases at V and 5 bases at J, with 2 bases between. There are 11 residues in the CDR3. CDR3 sequence (DNA): TGTGCCAGCAGCTTCGACAATGAGCAGTTCTTC. Amino acid sequence: CASSFDNEQFF.

V and J are TRBV7-2 and TRBJ2-1; no clear D. Germline values: CDR1 SGHTA, CDR2 FQGNSA. The CDR3 is made up of 14 amino acids. V was cut by 7 bases and J by 2 bases, with 12 bases left in between. The CDR3 loop is CASTPRATYNEQFF. CDR3 coding DNA: TGTGCCAGCACCCCTAGGGCGACCTACAATGAGCAGTTCTTC.